This T cell receptor (beta chain) comes out of a study of CD8 T cells in Susac syndrome. CD8+ and CD4+ T cells from blood underwent TCR beta sequencing. Both CD4+ and CD8+ T cells were negatively isolated, and TEMRA cells underwent FACS enrichment. A remark on this clonotype: Its matching antigen is unknown.

General study findings and limits: As the study acknowledged, the number of individuals in its TCR sequencing and HLA analysis was relatively small.

Germline V CDR1 and CDR2: MNHNS, SASEGT. J was trimmed by 4 bases and V by 6 bases; bases with no gene match: 8. The CDR3 is 15 amino acids. RNA, at about 0.45 to 1 ug, was reverse transcribed with random hexamers. immunoSEQ multiplex PCR amplified TCR beta CDR3 across 54 Vbeta, 13 Jbeta. Each CDR3 protein is one row after TCRdb ran MiXCR on the immunoSEQ multiplex PCR reads. Of around 270,000 distinct CDR3 sequences listed, roughly 85% are singletons. Sequenced material: CD8+ T cells from PBMCs. V usage is TRBV6-1 and J usage is TRBJ2-2; 7 bases align to TRBD1. This receptor was obtained from a human donor with multiple sclerosis. The CDR3 loop reads CASSWFRGSTGELFF. The CDR3 region has the DNA TGTGCCAGCAGCTGGTTCAGGGGGAGCACCGGGGAGCTGTTTTTT.